Shown below are 15 T cell receptor beta chains from a single sample sequenced in a study of blood T cells in healthy people across ages. The authors ran a second PCR of roughly 7 to 11 cycles using a sample-barcoded 5' primer and a J-beta primer mix. One entry per CDR3 protein results from TCRdb running MiXCR on the 5' RACE reads. The sample carries 1,800,000 or so distinct CDR3 sequences, roughly 43% recorded once. What was sequenced was blood. Receptor source: a human donor in good health.

The chain couples TRBV7-2 to TRBJ2-1; weak D call: TRBD2 (7 bases). The V gene's germline CDR1 is SGHTA and CDR2 FQGNSA. The CDR3 contains 13 residues. Between the trimmed V and J ends, which lost 8 bases and 13 bases, there was a span of 21 bases. This CDR3 reads CASCRGDMETQFF. In DNA form, the CDR3 reads TGTGCCAGCTGCCGGGGGGACATGGAGACCCAGTTCTTC.

The chain carries TRBV24-1 and TRBJ2-5, with no clear D. The length of the CDR3 is 15 residues. Trimming shortened V by 2 bases and J by 4 bases, and 13 bases separated the two germline ends. Germline V gives CDR1 KGHDR, CDR2 SFDVKD. The CDR3 region is CATSDSAMGGETQYF. Here the CDR3 DNA reads TGTGCCACCAGTGATTCGGCCATGGGCGGAGAGACCCAGTACTTC.

This clonotype was detected only a few times. V usage is TRBV6-6 and J usage is TRBJ1-5; TRBD1 might be the D (6 bases). Deletions cut 6 bases from V and 5 bases from J, with 17 bases between. Germline V gene lookup returns CDR1 MNHNY and CDR2 SVGAGI (reference sequence). The CDR3 loop spans 15 amino acids. The CDR3 nucleotides are TGTGCCAGCAGACACAGGGAGGAAGGATATCAGCCCCAGCATTTT. Its protein product is CASRHREEGYQPQHF.

The J gene is TRBJ2-6, the V gene TRBV10-3; D perhaps matches TRBD1 (5 bases). The germline V gene has CDR1 ENHRY and CDR2 SYGVKD. V lost 7 bases and J 0 bases, leaving 10 bases between the germline ends. The CDR3 contains 15 residues. CDR3 bases: TGTGCCATCACGGGCAGGGACTCTGGGGCCAACGTCCTGACTTTC. This encodes CAITGRDSGANVLTF.

This chain connects TRBV29-1 to TRBJ2-3; D is unresolved. Germline values: CDR1 SQVTM, CDR2 ANQGSEA. The germline V and J ends were trimmed by 5 bases and 0 bases, with 12 bases remaining between them. The length of the CDR3 is 14 residues. CDR3: CSVRKGRSTDTQYF. CDR3 in DNA: TGCAGCGTTCGTAAAGGGCGAAGCACAGATACGCAGTATTTT.

A few counts support this clonotype. The chain recombines TRBV3-1 with TRBJ2-1; D is unclear. Germline V gene sequence: CDR1 LGHDT, CDR2 YNNKEL (reference sequence). The CDR3 spans 17 residues. Trimming cost V 1 base and J 0 bases, with 13 bases left between them. CDR3 DNA: TGTGCCAGCAGCCAAGTGGGCAGTTCATACTCCTACAATGAGCAGTTCTTC. Its protein product is CASSQVGSSYSYNEQFF.

The genes are TRBV29-1 and TRBJ2-5; 8 bases match TRBD2. CDR1 and CDR2 (germline): SQVTM, ANQGSEA. The J segment lost 1 base and the V segment lost 7 bases, leaving 8 bases of the junction unmatched. The length of the CDR3 is 14 residues. The CDR3 sequence: CSAAKAGGQETQYF. The CDR3 DNA reads as TGCAGCGCCGCTAAGGCGGGGGGCCAAGAGACCCAGTACTTC. The full variable domain, with the rest looked up from reference TRBV29-1 and TRBJ2-5, is SAVISQKPSRDICQRGTSLTIQCQVDSQVTMMFWYRQQPGQSLTLIATANQGSEATYESGFVIDKFPISRPNLTFSTLTVSNMSPEDSSIYLCSAAKAGGQETQYFGPGTRLLVL.

The chain combines TRBV7-2 with TRBJ2-1; TRBD1 is a possible D gene (5 bases). This CDR3 comprises 14 residues. Trimming pared 0 bases from V and 6 bases from J, leaving 9 bases between. Germline CDR1 is SGHTA and CDR2 is FQGNSA. CDR3 loop: CASSLAQACNEQFF. DNA of the CDR3: TGTGCCAGCAGCTTAGCACAGGCATGCAATGAGCAGTTCTTC. The full variable domain, with the rest looked up from reference TRBV7-2 and TRBJ2-1, is GAGVSQSPSNKVTEKGKDVELRCDPISGHTALYWYRQSLGQGLEFLIYFQGNSAPDKSGLPSDRFSAERTGGSVSTLTIQRTQQEDSAVYLCASSLAQACNEQFFGPGTRLTVL.

Remarks on this clonotype: A single base separates this from a much larger clone, so it may be a read error. The chain joins TRBV7-2 to TRBJ2-1; 9 nucleotides line up with TRBD2. V was pared by 1 base and J by 10 bases, with 8 bases of the junction left unmatched. The V gene's germline CDR1 is SGHTA and CDR2 FQGNSA. The CDR3 covers 15 residues. CDR3 sequence reads: CASSLGLAEDYEQFF. CDR3 DNA: TGTGCCAGCAGCTTAGGACTAGCGGAGGACTACGAGCAGTTCTTC.

The chain recombines TRBV28 with TRBJ1-5; D remains ambiguous. Germline CDR1 is MDHEN and CDR2 is SYDVKM. V lost 6 bases to trimming and J lost 5 bases, with 23 bases between them. This CDR3 spans 17 amino acids. The CDR3 loop reads CASSLNQARSGDQPQHF. CDR3 sequence (DNA): TGTGCCAGCAGCCTCAATCAAGCCCGCAGCGGGGATCAGCCCCAGCATTTT.

This clonotype was counted a few times. The V call is TRBV9, the J call TRBJ2-1; D ambiguous. Per germline, CDR1 SGDLS and CDR2 YYNGEE. Trimming stripped 4 bases from V and 8 bases from J, with 13 bases between. The length of the CDR3 is 13 residues. In DNA form, the CDR3 reads TGTGCCAGCAGCCCCCAAGTGGCCGATGAGCAGTTCTTC. It translates to CASSPQVADEQFF.

This clonotype has more than one count but fewer than ten. This chain uses TRBV28 with TRBJ2-7; D gene unclear. This CDR3 has 15 amino acids. The germline V and J ends were trimmed by 7 bases and 2 bases, with 18 bases remaining between them. Per germline, CDR1 MDHEN and CDR2 SYDVKM. The CDR3 bases are TGTGCCAGCATTTCCCTCAGCAGCAGTGCCTACGAGCAGTACTTC. Translating gives CASISLSSSAYEQYF. Together with reference TRBV28 and TRBJ2-7, the CDR3 gives the full variable domain: DVKVTQSSRYLVKRTGEKVFLECVQDMDHENMFWYRQDPGLGLRLIYFSYDVKMKEKGDIPEGYSVSREKKERFSLILESASTNQTSMYLCASISLSSSAYEQYFGPGTRLTVT.

This rearrangement joins TRBV5-4 to TRBJ2-3; D might be TRBD2 (6 bases). The CDR3 contains 16 residues. Deletions cut 2 bases from V and 1 base from J, with 14 bases between. The germline V gene encodes CDR1 SGHNT and CDR2 YYREEE (reference sequence). CDR3 bases: TGTGCCAGCAGCTTTGGACTATCCTCTGGCACAGATACGCAGTATTTT. Encoded protein: CASSFGLSSGTDTQYF.

This clonotype occurred a few times. In DNA, the CDR3 is TGTGCCAGCTCCAGACAGTCATTGTACAATGAGCAGTTCTTC. Amino acids: CASSRQSLYNEQFF. The chain carries TRBV9 and TRBJ2-1; D might be TRBD1 (5 bases). V lost 7 bases and J lost 4, with 15 bases in between. The CDR3 extends over 14 amino acids. Germline V gives CDR1 SGDLS, CDR2 YYNGEE.

This clonotype was found a few times. V and J are TRBV9 and TRBJ1-1; TRBD1 agrees at 10 bases. This CDR3 region has 14 residues. The germline V gene encodes CDR1 SGDLS and CDR2 YYNGEE. The J segment lost 5 bases and the V segment lost 5 bases, leaving 6 bases of the junction unmatched. CDR3 region: CASRRTGGETEAFF. The CDR3 DNA reads as TGTGCCAGCAGACGGACAGGGGGAGAAACTGAAGCTTTCTTT.